The present TCR beta chain was sequenced within a study of cytomegalovirus exposure and HLA in healthy donors. J was trimmed by 4 bases and V by 4 bases; bases with no gene match: 15. There are 18 residues in the CDR3. Germline V gene lookup returns CDR1 SGHDT and CDR2 YYEEEE. Each donor's status was that of a healthy bone marrow donor. General study points: With DRB1 most and HLA-C fewest, TCR association rates differed between HLA loci in a later analysis.

The PCR had 60 Vbeta and 13 Jbeta primers. Sequencing used immunoSEQ multiplex PCR; TCRdb keeps in-frame clones, though not all of them. The sample lists around 300,000 clones; about 66% were seen once. As concerns this clone: The antigen is not known.

The sequence derives from a female donor in good health and CMV-seronegative. The sample comprised PBMCs. The chain carries TRBV5-6 and TRBJ2-1; TRBD2 matches 9 bases. This CDR3 is CASSVGLRRTSAYNEQFF. CDR3 coding DNA: TGTGCCAGCAGCGTAGGGTTAAGGAGGACTAGCGCTTACAATGAGCAGTTCTTC.